This section outlines one T cell receptor beta chain sequence together with its context. Its antigen remains unidentified. This CDR3 region has 17 residues. V trimming: 3 bases; J trimming: 0 bases; junction bases outside the gene matches: 8. The germline gives CDR1 LGHDT, CDR2 YNNKEL (reference sequence). These data belong to a study of regulatory T cells in long-lasting Graves disease. Study summary: Persistent Graves' disease required over 5 years of antithyroid drugs and positive TSH receptor antibodies.

Building the TCR beta libraries relied on iRepertoire HTBI primers, and CDR3 regions underwent Arm-PCR. TCRdb recomputed calls from the multiplex PCR reads with MiXCR, one row per CDR3 protein. The sample consists of 600,000 to 800,000 distinct CDR3 sequences, about 32% of them appearing once. The time point: persistent/refractory GD, antithyroid drugs over 5 years with positive TRAb. The TCR library was made from RNA that had been extracted from PBMCs in TRIzol. Study results and caveats: Relative to newly diagnosed Graves' patients, persistent ones had lower TCR diversity. There were preferences for TRBV28, TRBJ1-2 and TRBJ2-5 in persistent disease.

The TCR was taken from a female donor with Graves disease. The rearrangement links TRBV3-1 to TRBJ1-5; the match to TRBD1 covers 7 bases. The specimen comprised peripheral blood mononuclear cells (PBMCs), sampled when the disease was refractory, from a patient treated with antithyroid drugs. This chain's CDR3 is CASSQATGAVSNQPQHF. The CDR3 nucleotides are TGTGCCAGCAGCCAGGCCACAGGGGCGGTTAGCAATCAGCCCCAGCATTTT.